This TCR beta chain was retrieved from a study of T-cell reconstitution after alpha-beta-depleted transplantation in children. Whole-study findings and limits: About two months after transplant, alpha-beta T cells reportedly came from several hundred expanded graft clones. Newly generated T cells supplied most T-cell counts and diversity one year post-transplant. After transplant, high TCRbeta diversity at day 60 in some patients arose from surviving recipient T cells and thymic progenitors.

Unique molecular identifiers were used to barcode this TCRbeta library. TCRdb passed the PCR reads through MiXCR, listing each CDR3 protein once. The sample records around 100,000 distinct CDR3 sequences, approximately 10% being singletons. The junction had 20 bases not matched to a gene; V was cut back by 0 bases and J by 2 bases. From germline, CDR1 is LGHNT and CDR2 FRNRAP. This CDR3 contains 22 residues. The sample holds many counts of this clonotype. The antigen is undetermined. This receptor was identified in a boy aged 2-15 years with acute lymphoblastic leukemia, due to receive a stem cell transplant. The sequences come from PBMCs, collected before TCRalphabeta/CD19-depleted stem cell transplant. The chain has TRBV12-5 and TRBJ2-1; 9 bases are a match to TRBD2. In nucleotides, the CDR3 is TGTGCTAGTGGTTTGGTCCGAACGGGGCGGGAGGGGCCCCGCGCGCCCTACAATGAGCAGTTCTTC. It encodes CASGLVRTGREGPRAPYNEQFF.